Shown below are 12 T cell receptor beta chains from a single sample sequenced in a study of cytomegalovirus exposure and HLA in healthy donors. It was with 60 Vbeta and 13 Jbeta primers that the PCR ran. Profiled with immunoSEQ multiplex PCR; TCRdb holds only in-frame clones, not every one. The data contain about 97,000 clones, roughly 74% of them seen just once; the ten biggest clones take up 1.9%. Specimen: PBMCs. The source of these receptors is a woman aged 40 to 49 in good health and CMV-seronegative.

This clone appeared a single time. CDR3 loop: CASSLGGTDTQYF. The DNA for the CDR3 is TGTGCCAGCAGCTTGGGCGGCACAGATACGCAGTATTTT. The V call is TRBV11-3, the J call TRBJ2-3, with D unclear. The CDR3 runs to 13 residues. Trimming cost V 3 bases and J 1 base, with 5 bases left between them. Germline V CDR1 and CDR2: SGHNT, YENEEA. The full variable domain, rest sourced from reference TRBV11-3 and TRBJ2-3, is EAGVVQSPRYKIIEKKQPVAFWCNPISGHNTLYWYLQNLGQGPELLIRYENEEAVDDSQLPKDRFSAERLKGVDSTLKIQPAELGDSAVYLCASSLGGTDTQYFGPGTRLTVL.

V gene TRBV7-9 combines with J gene TRBJ2-2, with D possibly matching TRBD1 (6 bases). Trimming took off 4 bases at V and 6 bases at J, with 9 bases between the two ends. CDR1 and CDR2 from the germline V gene are SEHNR and FQNEAQ (reference sequence). The CDR3 is 13 amino acids. DNA for the CDR3: TGTGCCAGCAGCTGGGCAGGGGCCGGGGAGCTGTTTTTT. Translation: CASSWAGAGELFF. Variable domain in full (rest from reference TRBV7-9 and TRBJ2-2): DTGVSQNPRHKITKRGQNVTFRCDPISEHNRLYWYRQTLGQGPEFLTYFQNEAQLEKSRLLSDRFSAERPKGSFSTLEIQRTEQGDSAMYLCASSWAGAGELFFGEGSRLTVL.

The V and J genes are TRBV11-2 and TRBJ1-2, with D possibly TRBD1 on 6 matching bases. The CDR3 is 14 amino acids. Trimming pared 3 bases from V and 4 bases from J, leaving 12 bases between. Germline loops: CDR1 SGHAT, CDR2 FQNNGV. The CDR3 region has the DNA TGTGCCAGCAGCTTGGAGACAGGAAGCTATGGCTACACCTTC. Protein sequence: CASSLETGSYGYTF.

As to this clone: Compared with germline, one end of the junction differs, possibly owing to a read error. V gene TRBV4-2 combines with J gene TRBJ1-4; TRBD1 might be the D (6 bases). CDR1 and CDR2 from the germline V gene are LGHNA and YNFKEQ. The CDR3 has 15 amino acids. The CDR3 DNA is TGTGCCAGCAGCCAGGGGGGCCGGACTAGTGAAAAACTGTTTTTT. Amino acids: CASSQGGRTSEKLFF.

This clone has a handful of counts. The chain joins TRBV18 to TRBJ2-3, with unresolved D. V lost 3 bases to trimming and J lost 1 base, with 11 bases between them. The V gene's germline CDR1 is KGHSH and CDR2 LQKENI. The CDR3 loop spans 15 amino acids. The chain's CDR3 is CASSPMEWGTDTQYF. The CDR3, as DNA: TGTGCCAGCTCACCGATGGAGTGGGGCACAGATACGCAGTATTTT.

In DNA form, the CDR3 reads TGTGCCAGCTCACCAGTCACTAGCAGAACAGATACGCAGTATTTT. Amino acids: CASSPVTSRTDTQYF. The genes are TRBV18 and TRBJ2-3; maybe TRBD2 (6 bases). Between the trimmed V and J ends, which lost 2 bases and 3 bases, there was a span of 12 bases. The CDR3 sequence is 15 residues long. CDR1 and CDR2 from the germline V gene are KGHSH and LQKENI.

The V call is TRBV11-2, the J call TRBJ1-1, with 7 nucleotides matching TRBD1. Unmatched junction bases numbered 7, after V lost 1 base and J lost 2 bases. Germline V gene data show CDR1 as SGHAT and CDR2 as FQNNGV. The CDR3 is made up of 16 amino acids. The CDR3: CASSLGYRGPNTEAFF. The CDR3 DNA reads as TGTGCCAGCAGCTTAGGCTACAGGGGCCCTAACACTGAAGCTTTCTTT.

The rearrangement uses TRBV10-1 and TRBJ1-6; D is undetermined. The CDR3 totals 13 residues. Germline-derived CDR1 and CDR2 are WNHNN and SYGVQD (reference sequence). The V gene lost 3 bases and the J gene lost 7 bases, with 7 bases spanning the gap. For the CDR3, the DNA is TGCGCCAGCAGTGACCTGAGAAATTCACCCCTCCACTTT. It yields the protein CASSDLRNSPLHF.

A word on this clone: The germline gene is not matched at one end of the junction; a read error may be the cause. The chain is built from TRBV7-9 and TRBJ1-2; D remains unclear. Per the germline V gene, CDR1 is SEHNR and CDR2 is FQNEAQ (reference sequence). The length of the CDR3 is 12 residues. CDR3 in DNA: TGTTCCAGCAGTAGGCCAGGTTATGGCTACACCTTC. Protein sequence: CSSSRPGYGYTF. The entire variable domain, with the rest obtained from reference TRBV7-9 and TRBJ1-2, is as follows: DTGVSQNPRHKITKRGQNVTFRCDPISEHNRLYWYRQTLGQGPEFLTYFQNEAQLEKSRLLSDRFSAERPKGSFSTLEIQRTEQGDSAMYLCSSSRPGYGYTFGSGTRLTVV.

In the case of this clone: Additional DNA sequences in this sample encode the identical CDR3. The genes are TRBV27 and TRBJ1-1; D is ambiguous. Trimming took off 0 bases at V and 1 base at J, with 3 bases between the two ends. The CDR3 contains 13 residues. The germline gives CDR1 MNHEY, CDR2 SMNVEV (reference sequence). CDR3 sequence reads: CASSLSRNTEAFF. The CDR3 DNA reads as TGTGCCAGCAGTTTATCCAGGAACACTGAAGCTTTCTTT.

CDR3 bases: TGTGCCATCAGCGCTCAGGGGGACTATGGCTACACCTTC. Protein sequence: CAISAQGDYGYTF. The chain uses TRBV10-3 and TRBJ1-2; TRBD1 agrees at 7 bases. The V and J ends lost 6 bases and 3 bases, in that order; junction bases with no gene match: 4. The CDR3 consists of 13 residues. Per the germline V gene, CDR1 is ENHRY and CDR2 is SYGVKD.

The CDR3 here is CASSYQRGTEAFF. CDR3 sequence (DNA): TGTGCCAGCAGCTATCAGCGGGGCACTGAAGCTTTCTTT. The chain carries TRBV7-2 and TRBJ1-1, with no clear D. CDR1 and CDR2 (germline): SGHTA, FQGNSA. The V and J ends lost 4 bases and 4 bases respectively, with 10 bases between them. The CDR3 contains 13 residues.